A selection of T cell receptor beta chains follows, all from one sample in a study of CD8 T cells in Susac syndrome. TCRdb re-called the immunoSEQ multiplex PCR reads through MiXCR, storing one row per CDR3 protein. The sample has about 110,000 distinct CDR3 sequences, roughly 95% seen once. Sequencing was done on a sample of CD8+ T cells from PBMCs. The receptor source for this set is a human donor with Susac syndrome. The CDR3 runs from the conserved cysteine through the conserved F or W. D genes are given only for firm matches. Clone size is stated in some rows and not others, as once, few, many or a class when expanded.

TRBV27	.	.	TRBJ1-6	CASSLLWGPINSPLHF	TGTGCCAGCAGTTTACTTTGGGGACCCATTAATTCACCCCTCCACTTT
TRBV29-1	.	.	TRBJ2-2	CSVQVVAGELFF	TGCAGCGTCCAGGTAGTAGCCGGGGAGCTGTTTTTT
TRBV7-9	.	.	TRBJ1-2	CASSARGMANDYGYTF	TGTGCCAGCAGCGCCAGAGGGATGGCCAACGACTATGGCTACACCTTC
TRBV7-9	.	.	TRBJ1-5	CASSPPRGPLSNQPQHF	TGTGCCAGCAGTCCTCCCAGGGGTCCACTATCCAATCAGCCCCAGCATTTT
TRBV9	.	once	TRBJ1-2	CASTPGGLNYGYTF	TGTGCCAGCACCCCCGGGGGGCTGAACTATGGCTACACCTTC
TRBV4-3	.	.	TRBJ2-7	CASSQNRATGSYEQYF	TGCGCCAGCAGCCAAAACAGGGCGACGGGATCCTACGAGCAGTACTTC
TRBV7-9	.	.	TRBJ2-2	CASSSQVTGELFF	TGTGCCAGCAGCTCCCAGGTCACCGGGGAGCTGTTTTTT
TRBV7-9	TRBD1	.	TRBJ1-1	CASSLAPGDRVTEAFF	TGTGCCAGCAGCTTAGCGCCGGGGGACAGGGTCACTGAAGCTTTCTTT
TRBV7-9	.	.	TRBJ2-5	CASSSTAEYQETQYF	TGTGCCAGCAGCTCAACGGCAGAGTACCAAGAGACCCAGTACTTC
TRBV27	TRBD2	.	TRBJ2-7	CASSPPSGPLGEQYF	TGTGCCAGCAGTCCCCCTAGCGGACCCCTCGGCGAGCAGTACTTC
TRBV20-1	.	.	TRBJ1-6	CSARDQAGIGSFGSYNSPLHF	TGCAGTGCTAGAGATCAGGCAGGGATTGGGTCCTTCGGCTCCTATAATTCACCCCTCCACTTT
TRBV4-3	TRBD2	.	TRBJ2-1	CASSWGGAGNEQFF	TGCGCCAGCAGCTGGGGAGGGGCTGGGAATGAGCAGTTCTTC
TRBV14	TRBD2	once	TRBJ2-1	CASSQDGSSGGFSYNEQFF	TGTGCCAGCAGCCAAGATGGCAGTAGCGGGGGGTTCTCCTACAATGAGCAGTTCTTC
TRBV12-3/TRBV12-4	TRBD2	.	TRBJ2-5	CASSLRLAGGVDQETQYF	TGTGCCAGCAGTCTACGACTAGCGGGGGGGGTAGATCAAGAGACCCAGTACTTC
TRBV6-6	.	.	TRBJ1-1	CASRGPDGNTEAFF	TGTGCCAGCAGGGGACCAGACGGGAACACTGAAGCTTTCTTT
TRBV19	.	once	TRBJ1-4	CASSIDQGLELFF	TGTGCCAGTAGTATAGATCAAGGATTAGAACTGTTTTTT
TRBV15	.	.	TRBJ1-2	CATSPETLYGYTF	TGTGCCACCAGCCCCGAGACTCTCTATGGCTACACCTTC
TRBV12-3/TRBV12-4	TRBD2	.	TRBJ2-1	CASTLSGLALQKQFF	TGTGCCAGCACCCTTAGCGGACTAGCCCTCCAAAAACAGTTCTTC
TRBV5-1	.	.	TRBJ2-7	CASRPGRIPSYEQYF	TGCGCCAGCAGACCAGGACGGATTCCCTCCTACGAGCAGTACTTC
TRBV28	.	.	TRBJ2-3	CASSLEWGRGTTDTQYF	TGTGCCAGCAGTTTAGAGTGGGGGCGGGGGACCACTGATACGCAGTATTTT
TRBV7-8	.	.	TRBJ1-5	CASSSRQVDSNQPQHF	TGTGCCAGCAGCTCTAGACAGGTGGATAGCAATCAGCCCCAGCATTTT
TRBV9	TRBD1	.	TRBJ2-2	CASSDDRGGELFF	TGTGCCAGCAGCGATGACAGGGGCGGGGAGCTGTTTTTT
TRBV6-1	.	.	TRBJ1-5	CASSEWSFGNQPQHF	TGTGCCAGCAGTGAGTGGTCGTTCGGCAATCAGCCCCAGCATTTT
TRBV12-3/TRBV12-4	.	.	TRBJ1-6	CASSLDGLLSPLHF	TGTGCCAGCAGTCTGGACGGATTACTTTCACCCCTCCACTTT
TRBV9	.	.	TRBJ1-2	CASSPHTF	TGTGCCAGCAGCCCCCACACCTTC
TRBV3-1	.	.	TRBJ1-1	CASSQVDYTEAFF	TGTGCCAGCAGCCAAGTGGACTACACTGAAGCTTTCTTT
TRBV20-1	TRBD2	.	TRBJ2-7	CSSSGGYEQYF	TGCAGTTCTAGCGGGGGTTACGAGCAGTACTTC
TRBV2	TRBD2	once	TRBJ2-7	CASSDRASGEEEQYF	TGTGCCAGCAGTGACCGGGCTAGCGGGGAAGAGGAGCAGTACTTC
TRBV5-1	.	once	TRBJ1-1	CASSLASGGQSTEAFF	TGCGCCAGCAGCTTGGCCTCGGGGGGGCAGTCAACTGAAGCTTTCTTT
TRBV10-3	TRBD1	.	TRBJ2-7	CAIRGDRVEYYEQYF	TGTGCCATCAGGGGAGACAGGGTAGAGTACTACGAGCAGTACTTC
TRBV20-1	.	.	TRBJ2-7	CSARDSVGTYEQYF	TGCAGTGCTAGAGATTCGGTGGGGACCTACGAGCAGTACTTC
TRBV6-6	.	.	TRBJ2-2	CASEAGSGARTGELFF	TGTGCCAGCGAGGCTGGCTCAGGGGCTAGGACCGGGGAGCTGTTTTTT
TRBV5-1	.	.	TRBJ2-1	CASSGSGDEQFF	TGCGCCAGCAGCGGGTCCGGGGATGAGCAGTTCTTC
TRBV9	.	.	TRBJ2-1	CASSPSGAVGNEQFF	TGTGCCAGCAGCCCCAGTGGGGCGGTAGGCAATGAGCAGTTCTTC
TRBV27	TRBD1	.	TRBJ1-1	CASSPRRGPLNTEAFF	TGTGCCAGCAGTCCCCGCAGGGGGCCGCTGAACACTGAAGCTTTCTTT
TRBV20-1	.	.	TRBJ2-5	CSAREEETQYF	TGCAGTGCTAGGGAAGAGGAGACCCAGTACTTC
TRBV25-1	TRBD2	.	TRBJ2-5	CASSERRLAGGQSYQETQYF	TGTGCCAGCAGTGAAAGGCGGCTAGCGGGGGGTCAATCGTACCAAGAGACCCAGTACTTC
TRBV12-3/TRBV12-4	.	.	TRBJ2-1	CASGDGSYNEQFF	TGTGCCAGCGGGGACGGTTCCTACAATGAGCAGTTCTTC
TRBV20-1	TRBD1	.	TRBJ1-2	CSGETGTGISYGYTF	TGCAGTGGCGAGACGGGGACAGGGATCTCCTATGGCTACACCTTC
TRBV6-2/TRBV6-3	.	.	TRBJ2-3	CASSYVSVTDTQYF	TGTGCCAGCAGTTACGTATCAGTCACAGATACGCAGTATTTT
TRBV4-3	TRBD2	.	TRBJ2-1	CASSQESGGSYNEQFF	TGCGCCAGCAGCCAAGAGAGCGGGGGCTCCTACAATGAGCAGTTCTTC
TRBV5-4	.	.	TRBJ2-5	CASSLKGTYQETQYF	TGTGCCAGCAGCTTAAAAGGGACCTACCAAGAGACCCAGTACTTC